This is a list of T cell receptor beta chains from one sample in a study of blood T cell repertoires in COVID-19. Assay used: immunoSEQ multiplex PCR; TCRdb lists only in-frame clones, some missing. Seen here are some 160,000 clones, roughly 91% observed once, and the top ten hold roughly 5%. Sequencing was carried out using peripheral blood. The receptors stem from a man in his late teens or twenties with COVID-19, enrolled during active disease. The CDR3 runs from the conserved cysteine through the conserved F or W. The D gene is left open where the match is weak. Some rows mark clone size as missing; the rest say once, few, many or name a class of expanded clone.

abundance: NA; d_gene: NA; v_gene: TRBV27; j_gene: TRBJ2-1; CDR3nt: TGTGCCAGCAGTGTCTGGGGGCCGGATGAGCAGTTCTTC; CDR3aa: CASSVWGPDEQFF
abundance: few; d_gene: NA; v_gene: TRBV9; j_gene: TRBJ1-2; CDR3nt: TGTGCCAGCAGCGTAGTGGACGGGGAGCGCTATGGCTACACCTTC; CDR3aa: CASSVVDGERYGYTF
abundance: NA; d_gene: TRBD1; v_gene: TRBV6-1; j_gene: TRBJ1-1; CDR3nt: TGTGCCAGCAGTGAGAGGACAGGGAGGTTGATTGAAGCTTTCTTT; CDR3aa: CASSERTGRLIEAFF
abundance: NA; d_gene: NA; v_gene: TRBV11-2; j_gene: TRBJ1-6; CDR3nt: TGTGCCAGCAGCTTAGATGGGTCAGGCGTTTCACCCCTCCACTTT; CDR3aa: CASSLDGSGVSPLHF
abundance: NA; d_gene: TRBD2; v_gene: TRBV4-3; j_gene: TRBJ2-3; CDR3nt: TGCGCCAGCAGCCAGGGGACTAGCGGGTCTAGCACAGATACGCAGTATTTT; CDR3aa: CASSQGTSGSSTDTQYF
abundance: once; d_gene: NA; v_gene: TRBV28; j_gene: TRBJ1-1; CDR3nt: TGTGCCAGCAGTTCCTACCCGAGGGCTTTCTTT; CDR3aa: CASSSYPRAFF
abundance: NA; d_gene: TRBD2; v_gene: TRBV6-5; j_gene: TRBJ2-1; CDR3nt: TGTGCCAGCAGTTACCGGGCCTACGGGACTAGCGGCTTGCAGTTCTTC; CDR3aa: CASSYRAYGTSGLQFF
abundance: NA; d_gene: NA; v_gene: TRBV5-6; j_gene: TRBJ2-1; CDR3nt: TGTGCCAGCAGCTTCTTCCCGGGCTCCTACAATGAGCAGTTCTTC; CDR3aa: CASSFFPGSYNEQFF
abundance: NA; d_gene: NA; v_gene: TRBV15; j_gene: TRBJ1-5; CDR3nt: TGTGCCACCAGCAGAGAAGGGGGTATCGGTCAGCCCCAGCATTTT; CDR3aa: CATSREGGIGQPQHF
abundance: NA; d_gene: TRBD1; v_gene: TRBV5-6; j_gene: TRBJ2-7; CDR3nt: TGTGCCAGCAGCTTATGGACAGGATTCGAGCAGTACTTC; CDR3aa: CASSLWTGFEQYF
abundance: NA; d_gene: TRBD2; v_gene: TRBV14; j_gene: TRBJ2-1; CDR3nt: TGTGCCAGCAGCCCTGGGACTAGCGGGCCTCTATCTGGGGGGTTCTTC; CDR3aa: CASSPGTSGPLSGGFF
abundance: NA; d_gene: NA; v_gene: TRBV29-1; j_gene: TRBJ1-1; CDR3nt: TGCAGCGTTATCGGAGGGTCTTCGAAAACTGAAGCTTTCTTT; CDR3aa: CSVIGGSSKTEAFF
abundance: NA; d_gene: TRBD1; v_gene: TRBV2; j_gene: TRBJ1-5; CDR3nt: TGTGCCAGCAGTGAGGGACAGAGCAATCAGCCCCAGCATTTT; CDR3aa: CASSEGQSNQPQHF
abundance: NA; d_gene: TRBD1; v_gene: TRBV6-5; j_gene: TRBJ2-1; CDR3nt: TGTGCCAGCAGGGGACAGGGTGCCTACAATGAGCAGTTCTTC; CDR3aa: CASRGQGAYNEQFF
abundance: NA; d_gene: NA; v_gene: TRBV14; j_gene: TRBJ2-1; CDR3nt: TGTGCCAGCAGCCCACTAGTCTACTGGAGTGAGCAGTTCTTC; CDR3aa: CASSPLVYWSEQFF
abundance: NA; d_gene: NA; v_gene: TRBV9; j_gene: TRBJ1-2; CDR3nt: TGTGCCAGCAGCGTAGGGACAGTACCTAACTATGGCTACACCTTC; CDR3aa: CASSVGTVPNYGYTF
abundance: NA; d_gene: NA; v_gene: TRBV4-3; j_gene: TRBJ2-7; CDR3nt: TGCGCCAGCAGCCAAGGCGAGAGGGCCTACGAGCAGTACTTC; CDR3aa: CASSQGERAYEQYF
abundance: NA; d_gene: NA; v_gene: TRBV2; j_gene: TRBJ2-5; CDR3nt: TGTGCCAGCAGTGTTGTCTCAGTCAGAGAGACCCAGTACTTC; CDR3aa: CASSVVSVRETQYF
abundance: few; d_gene: NA; v_gene: TRBV7-3; j_gene: TRBJ1-1; CDR3nt: TGTGCCAGCAGCTCGACAGGTTTAGACACTGAAGCTTTCTTT; CDR3aa: CASSSTGLDTEAFF
abundance: NA; d_gene: NA; v_gene: TRBV6-5; j_gene: TRBJ2-7; CDR3nt: TGTGCCAGCAGTTTATTCGGGAGAGGCGAGCAGTACTTC; CDR3aa: CASSLFGRGEQYF
abundance: NA; d_gene: TRBD2; v_gene: TRBV28; j_gene: TRBJ2-1; CDR3nt: TGTGCCAGCAGCCCGAGCCCAGGCGGGGGGCAGTTCTTC; CDR3aa: CASSPSPGGGQFF
abundance: NA; d_gene: TRBD2; v_gene: TRBV7-6; j_gene: TRBJ2-5; CDR3nt: TGTGCCAGCAGCTCAGGACTAGCGGGAAAAGAGACCCAGTACTTC; CDR3aa: CASSSGLAGKETQYF
abundance: NA; d_gene: NA; v_gene: TRBV11-3; j_gene: TRBJ2-7; CDR3nt: TGTGCCAGCAGCGCCTCCGGGAGCTCCTACGAGCAGTACTTC; CDR3aa: CASSASGSSYEQYF
abundance: NA; d_gene: NA; v_gene: TRBV6-2/TRBV6-3; j_gene: TRBJ2-7; CDR3nt: TGTGCCAGCAGTTACATAGGCAGGGCCAACGAGCAGTACTTC; CDR3aa: CASSYIGRANEQYF
abundance: NA; d_gene: NA; v_gene: TRBV4-1; j_gene: TRBJ1-2; CDR3nt: TGCGCCAGCAGCCAACGAGGACAGCAAGACTATGGCTACACCTTC; CDR3aa: CASSQRGQQDYGYTF
abundance: once; d_gene: TRBD1; v_gene: TRBV7-8; j_gene: TRBJ2-2; CDR3nt: TGTGCCAGCAGCTTAGCAGGGGGAGTGGGACAGGGGCGCCTAAACACCGGGGAGCTGTTTTTT; CDR3aa: CASSLAGGVGQGRLNTGELFF
abundance: NA; d_gene: TRBD1; v_gene: TRBV4-1; j_gene: TRBJ1-6; CDR3nt: TGCGCCAGCAGCCAAACAACAGGGGCGAGCTCCTATAATTCACCCCTCCACTTT; CDR3aa: CASSQTTGASSYNSPLHF
abundance: NA; d_gene: TRBD1; v_gene: TRBV19; j_gene: TRBJ2-1; CDR3nt: TGTGCCAGTAGTATAGATCGGTCAGGACAGGGGGCTAAGAATGAGCAGTTCTTC; CDR3aa: CASSIDRSGQGAKNEQFF
abundance: NA; d_gene: TRBD2; v_gene: TRBV7-9; j_gene: TRBJ2-6; CDR3nt: TGTGCCAGCAGCTTACACTCGGGACTACTCTCTGGGGCCAACGTCCTGACTTTC; CDR3aa: CASSLHSGLLSGANVLTF
abundance: NA; d_gene: NA; v_gene: TRBV28; j_gene: TRBJ2-2; CDR3nt: TGTGCCAGCAGTTTAAATGCCAGAACCGGGGAGCTGTTTTTT; CDR3aa: CASSLNARTGELFF
abundance: NA; d_gene: NA; v_gene: TRBV10-2; j_gene: TRBJ1-5; CDR3nt: TGCGCCAGCAGTGAGTCAACGGGTTATAGCAATCAGCCCCAGCATTTT; CDR3aa: CASSESTGYSNQPQHF
abundance: NA; d_gene: TRBD1; v_gene: TRBV27; j_gene: TRBJ2-7; CDR3nt: TGTGCCAGCAGTATAACAGGGGCGGTGCTGGAGCAGTACTTC; CDR3aa: CASSITGAVLEQYF
abundance: NA; d_gene: NA; v_gene: TRBV29-1; j_gene: TRBJ1-2; CDR3nt: TGCAGCGTCCCTAGACAGGATAACTATGGCTACACCTTC; CDR3aa: CSVPRQDNYGYTF
abundance: NA; d_gene: NA; v_gene: TRBV6-1; j_gene: TRBJ1-6; CDR3nt: TGTGCCAGCAGTGAAGCGTATTCTAATTCACCCCTCCACTTT; CDR3aa: CASSEAYSNSPLHF
abundance: NA; d_gene: NA; v_gene: TRBV19; j_gene: TRBJ2-3; CDR3nt: TGTGCCAGTAGTATCGGGATCGAGGAGCAGTATTTT; CDR3aa: CASSIGIEEQYF
abundance: NA; d_gene: NA; v_gene: TRBV18; j_gene: TRBJ2-2; CDR3nt: TGTGCCAGCTCACCTCCCGGGAACACCGGGGAGCTGTTTTTT; CDR3aa: CASSPPGNTGELFF
abundance: NA; d_gene: TRBD1; v_gene: TRBV15; j_gene: TRBJ1-6; CDR3nt: TGTGCCACCAGCAGAGGGGGGACAGGGAATTCACCCCTCCACTTT; CDR3aa: CATSRGGTGNSPLHF
abundance: NA; d_gene: TRBD1; v_gene: TRBV11-2; j_gene: TRBJ2-7; CDR3nt: TGTGCCAGCAGTTCTAACCCGGGACAGTTAAACGAGCAGTACTTC; CDR3aa: CASSSNPGQLNEQYF
abundance: NA; d_gene: TRBD1; v_gene: TRBV6-5; j_gene: TRBJ2-7; CDR3nt: TGTGCCAGCAGTTACTCGGCAGGGGGCTACGAGCAGTACTTC; CDR3aa: CASSYSAGGYEQYF
abundance: NA; d_gene: NA; v_gene: TRBV18; j_gene: TRBJ1-1; CDR3nt: TGTGCCAGCTCACCCCGGGGAATTAGGATGAACACTGAAGCTTTCTTT; CDR3aa: CASSPRGIRMNTEAFF
abundance: NA; d_gene: TRBD2; v_gene: TRBV4-2; j_gene: TRBJ2-7; CDR3nt: TGTGCCAGCAGCCAAGATCGCCCCCCGCGGGAGGGGACCTACGAGCAGTACTTC; CDR3aa: CASSQDRPPREGTYEQYF
abundance: NA; d_gene: NA; v_gene: TRBV9; j_gene: TRBJ1-1; CDR3nt: TGTGCCAGCAGCGTAGTCGACAGATACACTGAAGCTTTCTTT; CDR3aa: CASSVVDRYTEAFF
abundance: once; d_gene: TRBD2; v_gene: TRBV30; j_gene: TRBJ2-1; CDR3nt: TGTGCCTGGAGTGTGGGCCGGACTAGCGGGTTCTACAATGAGCAGTTCTTC; CDR3aa: CAWSVGRTSGFYNEQFF
abundance: NA; d_gene: TRBD1; v_gene: TRBV5-6; j_gene: TRBJ1-2; CDR3nt: TGTGCCAGCAGCTGGGGGACAGGGACCGACTATGGCTACACCTTC; CDR3aa: CASSWGTGTDYGYTF
abundance: NA; d_gene: NA; v_gene: TRBV27; j_gene: TRBJ1-6; CDR3nt: TGTGCCAGCAGTCCCCGGGGGGACTATAATTCACCCCTCCACTTT; CDR3aa: CASSPRGDYNSPLHF
abundance: NA; d_gene: NA; v_gene: TRBV25-1; j_gene: TRBJ2-7; CDR3nt: TGTGCCAGCGGCGGAGGATACGAGCAGTACTTC; CDR3aa: CASGGGYEQYF
abundance: NA; d_gene: TRBD2; v_gene: TRBV5-1; j_gene: TRBJ2-7; CDR3nt: TGCGCCAGCAGCATTAGCGGGAACTCCTACGAGCAGTACTTC; CDR3aa: CASSISGNSYEQYF
abundance: once; d_gene: TRBD2; v_gene: TRBV13; j_gene: TRBJ2-7; CDR3nt: TGTGCCAGCAGCTCTAGACTAGCGGGAGAAGGTGCTTACGAGCAGTACTTC; CDR3aa: CASSSRLAGEGAYEQYF
abundance: once; d_gene: TRBD2; v_gene: TRBV10-3; j_gene: TRBJ2-3; CDR3nt: TGTGCCATCAGTGATGCCAGCGGGAGTGTGGATACGCAGTATTTT; CDR3aa: CAISDASGSVDTQYF
abundance: once; d_gene: NA; v_gene: TRBV27; j_gene: TRBJ2-1; CDR3nt: TGTGCCAGCGCCCGAGGGGGGGGGATCTACAATGAGCAGTTCTTC; CDR3aa: CASARGGGIYNEQFF
abundance: NA; d_gene: NA; v_gene: TRBV4-1; j_gene: TRBJ2-7; CDR3nt: TGCGCCAGCAGCCCGTCGGACACGGCTTCCTACGAGCAGTACTTC; CDR3aa: CASSPSDTASYEQYF
abundance: NA; d_gene: TRBD1; v_gene: TRBV5-1; j_gene: TRBJ1-6; CDR3nt: TGCGCCAGCAGCCCGCGACAGGGGAGCTCCTATAATTCACCCCTCCACTTT; CDR3aa: CASSPRQGSSYNSPLHF
abundance: NA; d_gene: TRBD1; v_gene: TRBV9; j_gene: TRBJ1-2; CDR3nt: TGTGCCAGCAGCGTAGGGGGACAGGTCCCCTATGGCTACACCTTC; CDR3aa: CASSVGGQVPYGYTF
abundance: NA; d_gene: NA; v_gene: TRBV7-8; j_gene: TRBJ1-1; CDR3nt: TGTGCCAGCAGCTCCCCAGCGGGACACCCTAACACTGAAGCTTTCTTT; CDR3aa: CASSSPAGHPNTEAFF
abundance: NA; d_gene: NA; v_gene: TRBV11-2; j_gene: TRBJ1-5; CDR3nt: TGTGCCAGCAGCGTCGGTTCGCGGCAGCCCCAGCATTTT; CDR3aa: CASSVGSRQPQHF
abundance: NA; d_gene: NA; v_gene: TRBV7-9; j_gene: TRBJ1-1; CDR3nt: TGTGCCAGCAGCTTAGCCGCGACAGTGGCTGAAGCTTTCTTT; CDR3aa: CASSLAATVAEAFF
abundance: few; d_gene: NA; v_gene: TRBV28; j_gene: TRBJ2-2; CDR3nt: TGTGCCAGCAGTACCTACACCGCGGTGACCGGGGAGCTGTTTTTT; CDR3aa: CASSTYTAVTGELFF